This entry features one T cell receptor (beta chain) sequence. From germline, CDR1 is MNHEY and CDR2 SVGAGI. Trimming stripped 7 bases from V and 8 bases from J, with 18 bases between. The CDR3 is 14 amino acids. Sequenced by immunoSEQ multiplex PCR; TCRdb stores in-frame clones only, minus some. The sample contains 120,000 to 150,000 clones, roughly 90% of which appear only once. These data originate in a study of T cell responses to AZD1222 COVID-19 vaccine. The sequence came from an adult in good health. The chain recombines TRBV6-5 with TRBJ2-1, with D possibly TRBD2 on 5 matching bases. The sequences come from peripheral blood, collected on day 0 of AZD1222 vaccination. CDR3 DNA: TGTGCCAGCACCGAGGACCCTAGCAACCATGAGCAGTTCTTC. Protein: CASTEDPSNHEQFF.